The 32 T cell receptor beta chains listed next were all sequenced from one sample in a study of Tregs in tolerant kidney transplant recipients. Generated by immunoSEQ multiplex PCR, the TCRdb table keeps only in-frame clones and is missing some. The data show some 100,000 clones, with roughly 92% seen just once and approximately 0.54% held by the top ten. What was sequenced was CD4+ T cells from blood. These receptors all stem from a human donor in good health.

V gene TRBV2 combines with J gene TRBJ1-2, with D possibly matching TRBD1 (6 bases). This CDR3 is built from 11 residues. The germline V and J ends were trimmed by 5 bases and 8 bases, with 9 bases remaining between them. Per germline, CDR1 SNHLY and CDR2 FYNNEI. The CDR3 sequence is CASSNREGYTF. In DNA form, the CDR3 reads TGTGCCAGCAGTAACAGGGAAGGCTACACCTTC.

The rearrangement joins TRBV7-3 to TRBJ2-3; D might be TRBD2 (5 bases). Trimming stripped 6 bases from V and 9 bases from J, with 19 bases between. The germline CDR1 and CDR2 sequences are SGHTA and FQGTGA. This CDR3 comprises 14 residues. The DNA of the CDR3 is TGTGCCAGCAGTCTTACTGGGTTCGGGGAAACGCAGTATTTT. Translated: CASSLTGFGETQYF.

The chain couples TRBV9 to TRBJ1-2, with 8 bases identical to TRBD1. The germline gives CDR1 SGDLS, CDR2 YYNGEE. The CDR3 is made up of 16 amino acids. Losses at the gene ends were 1 base for V and 5 bases for J; bases not matched to a gene: 10. The CDR3 spells CASSVTPDRAGYGYTF. DNA for the CDR3: TGTGCCAGCAGCGTAACCCCGGACAGGGCTGGATATGGCTACACCTTC.

The rearrangement links TRBV6-1 to TRBJ1-5, with D uncertain. Germline-derived CDR1 and CDR2 are MNHNS and SASEGT. The CDR3 runs to 13 residues. V gave up 3 bases and J gave up 6 bases, with 9 bases separating them. The CDR3 DNA reads TGTGCCAGCAGTGAGAAGCCCAGTCAGCCCCAGCATTTT. Protein: CASSEKPSQPQHF.

This clone was seen a single time. The genes are TRBV5-6 and TRBJ2-4; 9 nucleotides agree with TRBD1. The junction had 5 bases not matched to a gene; V was cut back by 4 bases and J by 0 bases. In germline, CDR1 is SGHDT, CDR2 YYEEEE. The CDR3 spans 16 residues. The CDR3 nucleotides read TGTGCCAGCAGCCCGGGACAGGGAGTAGCCAAAAACATTCAGTACTTC. Its protein product is CASSPGQGVAKNIQYF.

J is TRBJ2-2 and V is TRBV4-2; D may be TRBD1 (5 bases). The CDR3 is 14 amino acids. V lost 7 bases, J lost 0 bases, and 9 bases lay in between. The germline CDR1 and CDR2 sequences are LGHNA and YNFKEQ. In DNA, the CDR3 is TGTGCCAGCAAGGGGCTCTCGAACACCGGGGAGCTGTTTTTT. It encodes CASKGLSNTGELFF.

V is TRBV28 and J is TRBJ2-7, with 7 bases lining up with TRBD1. V was pared by 5 bases and J by 9 bases, with 10 bases of the junction left unmatched. CDR1 and CDR2 from the germline V gene are MDHEN and SYDVKM. This CDR3 has 13 residues. The CDR3 protein is CASSTGQETWQYF. CDR3 DNA: TGTGCCAGCAGTACCGGACAGGAGACATGGCAGTACTTC.

The count of this clone is one. The CDR3 reads CASTPTGGYGYTF. The CDR3 coding sequence is TGTGCCAGCACCCCGACAGGGGGCTATGGCTACACCTTC. The chain joins TRBV27 to TRBJ1-2; 9 bases agree with TRBD1. The CDR3 covers 13 residues. V was clipped by 7 bases and J by 4 bases; unmatched bases: 4. Germline CDR1 and CDR2: MNHEY and SMNVEV (reference sequence).

The chain carries TRBV5-4 and TRBJ1-1; D might be TRBD1 (6 bases). This CDR3 is built from 14 residues. The germline V and J ends were trimmed by 4 bases and 6 bases, with 16 bases remaining between them. Germline CDR1 and CDR2: SGHNT and YYREEE (reference sequence). The CDR3 here is CASSGQQGRPEAFF. The CDR3 DNA sequence: TGTGCCAGCAGCGGGCAACAGGGTCGTCCTGAAGCTTTCTTT.

The chain combines TRBV4-2 with TRBJ2-7; 12 bases line up with TRBD2. Trimming removed 0 bases from V and 6 bases from J; junction bases left unmatched: 3. The germline V gene has CDR1 LGHNA and CDR2 YNFKEQ. This CDR3 comprises 15 residues. This CDR3 is CASSQDLAGGREQYF. As DNA, the CDR3 is TGTGCCAGCAGCCAAGACCTAGCGGGGGGGCGCGAGCAGTACTTC.

The rearrangement joins TRBV11-1 to TRBJ2-7; D ambiguous. Germline V gives CDR1 SGHAT, CDR2 FQDESV (reference sequence). The CDR3 is 14 residues long. Trimming pared 2 bases from V and 2 bases from J, leaving 10 bases between. The CDR3 DNA reads TGTGCCAGCAGCTTACCGACACTACCCTACGAGCAGTACTTC. It codes for CASSLPTLPYEQYF.

CDR3 loop: CASSLGTGRGGQETQYF. Here the CDR3 DNA reads TGCGCCAGCAGCTTGGGAACGGGACGGGGGGGCCAAGAGACCCAGTACTTC. The rearrangement joins TRBV5-1 to TRBJ2-5, with 8 bases aligning to TRBD2. V was clipped by 0 bases and J by 1 base; unmatched bases: 8. The CDR3 loop spans 17 amino acids. Germline V CDR1 and CDR2: SGHRS, YFSETQ.

The V gene is TRBV5-5, the J gene TRBJ1-4; 7 positions agree with TRBD1. Losses at the gene ends were 4 bases for V and 4 bases for J; bases not matched to a gene: 10. The CDR3 covers 16 residues. Germline CDR1 SGHKS, CDR2 YYEKEE (reference sequence). The CDR3 nucleotides are TGTGCCAGCAGCCCAACCGGGACAGCTAATAATGAAAAACTGTTTTTT. Its protein product is CASSPTGTANNEKLFF.

The rearrangement joins TRBV5-1 to TRBJ2-3; weak D call: TRBD2 (6 bases). In germline, CDR1 is SGHRS, CDR2 YFSETQ. V lost 3 bases to trimming and J lost 0 bases, with 17 bases between them. The CDR3 consists of 17 residues. Here the CDR3 DNA reads TGCGCCAGCAGCTCTATCGGGGGTCCCGCTAGCACAGATACGCAGTATTTT. This encodes CASSSIGGPASTDTQYF.

The rearrangement uses TRBV6-5 and TRBJ2-3; D is unresolved. The CDR3 has 16 residues. V was cut by 0 bases and J by 0 bases, with 10 bases left in between. The germline CDR1 and CDR2 sequences are MNHEY and SVGAGI. The CDR3 region has the DNA TGTGCCAGCAGTTACTCGGGTGCCCCCAGCACAGATACGCAGTATTTT. The encoded protein is CASSYSGAPSTDTQYF.

V is TRBV5-4 and J is TRBJ2-1, with D unresolved. V dropped 4 bases and J dropped 2 bases, with 13 bases sitting between them. The CDR3 runs to 15 residues. Germline V gene sequence: CDR1 SGHNT, CDR2 YYREEE (reference sequence). The CDR3, as DNA: TGTGCCAGCAGCCCTGGCGGTAGGACCTACAATGAGCAGTTCTTC. It is translated as CASSPGGRTYNEQFF.

This chain links TRBV19 with TRBJ2-5; no reliable D call. V shed 3 bases and J shed 1 base, with 3 bases lying between them. Germline CDR1 reads LNHDA; CDR2 reads SQIVND (reference sequence). This CDR3 is 12 amino acids long. The CDR3 sequence is CASSMSQETQYF. DNA for the CDR3: TGTGCCAGTAGTATGAGCCAAGAGACCCAGTACTTC.

The gene calls are TRBV6-1 and TRBJ2-7; D is unclear. With 2 bases removed from V and 2 bases from J, the gap between germline ends came to 10 bases. Germline CDR1 and CDR2: MNHNS and SASEGT. There are 14 residues in the CDR3. The CDR3: CASSEPDLAYEQYF. The CDR3 DNA sequence: TGTGCCAGCAGTGAACCCGACTTAGCCTACGAGCAGTACTTC.

J is TRBJ2-3 and V is TRBV5-1; the D is unclear. Trimming pared 1 base from V and 0 bases from J, leaving 12 bases between. The germline V gene encodes CDR1 SGHRS and CDR2 YFSETQ. The length of the CDR3 is 16 residues. DNA of the CDR3: TGCGCCAGCAGCTTGTTGATAGGGCAGAGCACAGATACGCAGTATTTT. This translates into CASSLLIGQSTDTQYF. Full variable domain (rest looked up from reference TRBV5-1 and TRBJ2-3): KAGVTQTPRYLIKTRGQQVTLSCSPISGHRSVSWYQQTPGQGLQFLFEYFSETQRNKGNFPGRFSGRQFSNSRSEMNVSTLELGDSALYLCASSLLIGQSTDTQYFGPGTRLTVL.

The gene calls are TRBV7-8 and TRBJ2-2, with 9 nucleotides matching TRBD1. The CDR3 extends over 16 amino acids. Germline V gene lookup returns CDR1 SGHVS and CDR2 FQNEAQ. J was trimmed by 6 bases and V by 5 bases; bases with no gene match: 10. Here the CDR3 DNA reads TGTGCCAGCAGCCTACTTACAGGGGGCGCCGCCGGGGAGCTGTTTTTT. Translated: CASSLLTGGAAGELFF.

Written as DNA, the CDR3 is TGTGCCAGCAGCTGGCCGGGACTAGGGGGAGAGACCCAGTACTTC. The encoded protein is CASSWPGLGGETQYF. The genes are TRBV7-2 and TRBJ2-5; 8 bases are shared with TRBD2. This CDR3 spans 15 amino acids. Germline assignment: CDR1 SGHTA and CDR2 FQGNSA. After removal of 4 bases from V and 4 bases from J, the junction contained 8 bases not matched to a gene.

The V and J genes are TRBV19 and TRBJ2-1; no definite D call. V was pared by 0 bases and J by 10 bases, with 10 bases between. Germline assignment: CDR1 LNHDA and CDR2 SQIVND (reference sequence). This CDR3 contains 13 residues. CDR3 coding DNA: TGTGCCAGTAGTATAGAAACCCAAACGGAGCAGTTCTTC. Its translation is CASSIETQTEQFF.

The chain uses TRBV7-6 and TRBJ2-3; D possibly corresponds to TRBD2 (6 bases). With 1 base removed from V and 8 bases from J, the gap between germline ends came to 10 bases. Germline V gene data show CDR1 as SGHVS and CDR2 as FNYEAQ. The CDR3 contains 13 residues. CDR3 nucleotide sequence: TGTGCCAGCAGCTTAGACCAAGCGGGTACGCAGTATTTT. Translation: CASSLDQAGTQYF.

The chain links TRBV5-1 to TRBJ1-1; TRBD1 matches at 7 bases. The germline gives CDR1 SGHRS, CDR2 YFSETQ. The V and J ends lost 0 bases and 3 bases, in that order; junction bases with no gene match: 8. CDR3 length: 16 residues. Here the CDR3 reads CASSLAPDRTYTEAFF. DNA of the CDR3: TGCGCCAGCAGCTTGGCCCCGGACAGGACCTACACTGAAGCTTTCTTT.

The chain has TRBV30 and TRBJ2-7; D is unresolved. Trimming removed 0 bases at V and 6 bases at J, with 12 bases between. This CDR3 has 13 residues. Germline V gene sequence: CDR1 GTSNPN, CDR2 SVGIG (reference sequence). The CDR3 coding sequence is TGTGCCTGGAGTGTGACCACCCTCACCGAGCAGTACTTC. Translated, it gives CAWSVTTLTEQYF.

The rearrangement uses TRBV30 and TRBJ2-5, with D possibly TRBD2 on 6 matching bases. In germline, CDR1 is GTSNPN, CDR2 SVGIG (reference sequence). The ends were cut back, 1 base at V and 7 bases at J, with 19 bases in the middle. The CDR3 sequence is 15 residues long. CDR3 coding DNA: TGTGCCTGGAGTGACGGGACTGGGCCCCGGGGGACCCAGTACTTC. Its protein product is CAWSDGTGPRGTQYF.

The chain carries TRBV19 and TRBJ1-2, with 9 nucleotides matching TRBD1. Per the germline V gene, CDR1 is LNHDA and CDR2 is SQIVND (reference sequence). This CDR3 has 15 amino acids. The trim removed 2 bases at V and 0 bases at J, leaving 1 base unmatched. CDR3 region: CASSIRQGANYGYTF. The CDR3 DNA follows: TGTGCCAGTAGTATACGACAGGGGGCTAACTATGGCTACACCTTC.

This chain uses TRBV2 with TRBJ2-3, with 13 positions matching TRBD2. The trim removed 6 bases at V and 0 bases at J, leaving 9 bases unmatched. The CDR3 extends over 18 amino acids. Germline lookup yields CDR1 SNHLY and CDR2 FYNNEI. The CDR3 reads CASSDLGLAGISTDTQYF. CDR3 sequence (DNA): TGTGCCAGCAGCGATTTGGGACTAGCGGGGATTAGCACAGATACGCAGTATTTT.

The chain is built from TRBV7-9 and TRBJ2-1, with 10 bases identical to TRBD2. The V gene's germline CDR1 is SEHNR and CDR2 FQNEAQ (reference sequence). The CDR3 consists of 15 residues. V gave up 3 bases and J gave up 5 bases; unmatched junction bases: 4. The CDR3 sequence: CASSFWTSGDNEQFF. In DNA form, the CDR3 reads TGTGCCAGCAGCTTTTGGACTAGCGGAGACAATGAGCAGTTCTTC.

The chain employs TRBV7-9 and TRBJ1-6; 10 bases map to TRBD1. CDR3 length: 16 amino acids. The junction had 0 bases not matched to a gene; V was cut back by 1 base and J by 3 bases. Germline CDR1 and CDR2: SEHNR and FQNEAQ (reference sequence). In DNA, the CDR3 is TGTGCCAGCAGCTTAGGGACAGGGGGCTATAATTCACCCCTCCACTTT. Translation gives CASSLGTGGYNSPLHF.

The chain employs TRBV21-1 and TRBJ1-4. TRBV21-1 is shown as a pseudogene. The CDR3 runs 15 residues. CDR3 nucleotide sequence: TGTGCCAGCAGCAAAGGAGGGAGGGGAGGTGAAAAACTGTTTTTT. Encoded protein: CASSKGGRGGEKLFF.

This clone has only a few counts. This specimen includes other DNA sequences encoding the same CDR3. The chain employs TRBV5-1 and TRBJ2-5; the D gene is possibly TRBD1 (5 bases). The V end lost 0 bases, the J end lost 2 bases, and 5 bases lay between the germline ends. The CDR3 runs 13 residues. Germline V gene data show CDR1 as SGHRS and CDR2 as YFSETQ. This chain's CDR3 is CASSLGQQETQYF. The CDR3 DNA is TGCGCCAGCAGCTTGGGACAGCAAGAGACCCAGTACTTC.